This T cell receptor (beta chain) was obtained from a study of shared clonotypes between healthy human individuals. The CD8 memory fraction combined CD45RO+ cells with TemRA cells (CCR7-negative CD45RA+). Deep level was the assay's run setting. Original methodology: As immunoSEQ supplied junction-only sequences (without quality scores), filtering differed. Assay: immunoSEQ multiplex PCR; the TCRdb copy retains only in-frame clones and omits some. Clone size and the V and J calls come from that table; the DNA yielded D and trimming. The sample holds hundreds of thousands of clones, just over 95% seen once. Sequencing input: memory CD8+ T cells sorted from blood. Subset denoted: CD45RO+ cells pooled with CCR7-negative TemRA cells. This receptor was identified in a man aged 30 to 45 in good health.

CDR3 DNA sequence: TGCGCCAGCAGCGAGGGGCGTGAGTACGAGCAGTACTTC. Amino acids: CASSEGREYEQYF. The genes are TRBV5-1 and TRBJ2-7; D is tentatively TRBD1 or TRBD2 (5 bases each). This CDR3 has 13 amino acids. Germline CDR1 and CDR2: SGHRS and YFSETQ. V shed 4 bases and J shed 4 bases, with 12 bases lying between them.